These 12 T cell receptor beta chains were sequenced from one sample in a study of blood T cell repertoires in COVID-19. The table came from immunoSEQ multiplex PCR; TCRdb's copy has only in-frame clones and leaves some out. Of some 180,000 clones in the sample, approximately 80% were seen once. Sequencing was carried out using PBMCs or T cells enriched from blood (not recorded which). These receptors were obtained from a man aged 60 to 69 who had been exposed to COVID-19.

This clone was picked up a small number of times. The gene calls are TRBV5-4 and TRBJ2-7; the D gene is possibly TRBD1 (6 bases). The CDR3 contains 16 residues. CDR1 and CDR2 (germline): SGHNT, YYREEE (reference sequence). V lost 4 bases and J 0 bases, leaving 17 bases between the germline ends. The CDR3, as DNA: TGTGCCAGCAGCGCGGCGACAGGCCTCAACTCCTACGAGCAGTACTTC. Its protein product is CASSAATGLNSYEQYF.

This chain connects TRBV4-1 to TRBJ1-2; 7 nucleotides match TRBD1. The V and J ends lost 6 bases and 6 bases, in that order; junction bases with no gene match: 7. This CDR3 contains 13 residues. Germline V gene lookup returns CDR1 MGHRA and CDR2 YSYEKL. CDR3 nucleotides: TGCGCCAGCAGTTCCCAGGGGGTTGATGGCTACACCTTC. Its translation is CASSSQGVDGYTF.

The chain is built from TRBV24-1 and TRBJ2-2; 8 bases align to TRBD1. The CDR3 is 15 residues long. V lost 3 bases and J lost 5; bases outside the gene matches: 4. From germline, CDR1 is KGHDR and CDR2 SFDVKD. In DNA form, the CDR3 reads TGTGCCACCAGTGATCCTACAGGGGGAACCGGGGAGCTGTTTTTT. This sequence encodes CATSDPTGGTGELFF.

The chain couples TRBV19 to TRBJ2-5; 10 positions agree with TRBD1. The CDR3 contains 14 residues. The germline V gene encodes CDR1 LNHDA and CDR2 SQIVND (reference sequence). V lost 1 base, J lost 4 bases, and 0 bases stayed unmatched. The CDR3 nucleotides read TGTGCCAGTAGTATAGGGACAGGGGGAGAGACCCAGTACTTC. This sequence encodes CASSIGTGGETQYF.

This clone occurred once. V gene TRBV30 combines with J gene TRBJ2-2, with D perhaps being TRBD1 or TRBD2 (5 bases each). Germline loops: CDR1 GTSNPN, CDR2 SVGIG (reference sequence). This CDR3 spans 13 amino acids. CDR3: CAWDGIHTGELFF. CDR3 bases: TGTGCATGGGACGGTATTCACACCGGGGAGCTGTTTTTT. Looking up the rest from reference TRBV30 and TRBJ2-2 gives the full variable domain: SQTIHQWPATLVQPVGSPLSLECTVEGTSNPNLYWYRQAAGRGLQLLFYSVGIGQISSEVPQNLSASRPQDRQFILSSKKLLLSDSGFYLCAWDGIHTGELFFGEGSRLTVL.

The CDR3 protein is CASSRQPGNTIYF. In nucleotides, the CDR3 is TGTGCCAGTTCACGACAACCTGGAAACACCATATATTTT. The V call is TRBV19, the J call TRBJ1-3, with D hard to call. V lost 8 bases and J lost 2, with 10 bases in between. Looked up from germline, CDR1 is LNHDA and CDR2 is SQIVND (reference sequence). This CDR3 has 13 residues.

The V call is TRBV30, the J call TRBJ1-6, with D perhaps TRBD1 (5 bases). V gave up 2 bases and J gave up 8 bases, with 16 bases separating them. Germline V gene lookup returns CDR1 GTSNPN and CDR2 SVGIG (reference sequence). The CDR3 length is 15 residues. Here the CDR3 DNA reads TGTGCCTGGAGTATTCGGGCCTTCAGGGATTCACCCCTCCACTTT. Translated: CAWSIRAFRDSPLHF.

The V and J genes are TRBV6-1 and TRBJ1-6; 7 bases are a match to TRBD1. CDR1 MNHNS and CDR2 SASEGT come from the germline V gene. The CDR3 runs 18 residues. The J segment lost 0 bases and the V segment lost 1 base, leaving 6 bases of the junction unmatched. The CDR3 region is CASSEVGQASSYNSPLHF. CDR3 nucleotides: TGTGCCAGCAGTGAAGTAGGACAGGCCAGCTCCTATAATTCACCCCTCCACTTT.

The rearrangement joins TRBV27 to TRBJ2-2, with 10 bases aligning to TRBD1. Per the germline V gene, CDR1 is MNHEY and CDR2 is SMNVEV (reference sequence). J gave up 3 bases and V 5 bases, and 9 bases lay outside the gene matches. This CDR3 contains 17 residues. As DNA, the CDR3 is TGTGCCAGCAGTCCACGTCCCGGGACAGGGGACACCGGGGAGCTGTTTTTT. Protein product: CASSPRPGTGDTGELFF.

The chain joins TRBV2 to TRBJ2-5; 11 nucleotides align to TRBD2. This CDR3 comprises 16 residues. Germline V gives CDR1 SNHLY, CDR2 FYNNEI. Unmatched junction bases numbered 13, after V lost 6 bases and J lost 7 bases. The chain's CDR3 is CASSTPIAGGQGTQYF. In DNA form, the CDR3 reads TGTGCCAGCAGCACACCAATAGCGGGAGGGCAGGGGACCCAGTACTTC.

The gene calls are TRBV5-6 and TRBJ1-1; TRBD1 agrees at 10 bases. The CDR3 loop spans 15 amino acids. Germline CDR1 SGHDT, CDR2 YYEEEE. Trimming cost V 4 bases and J 3 bases; bases outside gene matches: 6. CDR3 region: CASSVLGTGDTEAFF. The DNA of the CDR3 is TGTGCCAGCAGCGTCTTAGGGACAGGGGACACTGAAGCTTTCTTT.

There are a few counts of this clone. The V and J genes are TRBV9 and TRBJ1-1, with D possibly being TRBD1 (5 bases). V lost 4 bases to trimming and J lost 1 base, with 14 bases between them. The CDR3 length is 15 residues. CDR1 is SGDLS, CDR2 YYNGEE, per germline. CDR3 DNA: TGTGCCAGCAGCCCCCGTTGGGGGGGGAACACTGAAGCTTTCTTT. This codes for CASSPRWGGNTEAFF.